This T cell receptor beta chain derives from a study of blood T cell repertoires in COVID-19 (dated by TCRdb to the early 2020s). Background on the whole study: Samples from collaborators originated in the United States, Italy and Spain and spanned both the acute and convalescent phases of COVID-19. The prospective study material was composed of cDNA or gDNA derived from T cells, B-cell-depleted T cells, or PBMCs. Deeply sampled blood TCRbeta repertoires from subjects exposed to, actively infected with, or recovered from COVID-19 were included in the dataset. The repertoires were made available in a free public database intended to serve as a resource for research on the immune response to SARS-CoV-2. The samples were drawn from two sources: the first 160 participants of the ongoing ImmuneRACE study, and approximately 1,300 subjects contributed by 6 global collaborators. Sample metadata almost always included a de-identified subject ID, COVID-19 status, age in years and sex. Where HLA class I and class II types were available, the types were taken from metadata supplied by the sample provider, not from assay-based typing. The research as a whole found: Clinical and demographic metadata were provided uncurated, with the amount varying by source and participant.

The germline V gene gives CDR1 as KGHDR and CDR2 as SFDVKD. Trimming takes 5 bases off V and 7 bases off J; junction bases not matched to a gene: 6. From the cysteine up to the phenylalanine, the CDR3 has a length of 14 residues. Only the CDR3 DNA stays, 42 bases, in frame from base 1. Participants in the prospective study were aged roughly 18 to 89 years, lived in 20 to 25 United States geographic areas, and enrolled through a virtual design. In the prospective study, cohorts were assigned on the basis of participant-reported clinical history obtained from a screening survey and a study questionnaire. Exposed participants were defined as having been in contact with someone with a PCR-confirmed or clinician-diagnosed COVID-19 case within 2 weeks of study entry. In the prospective study, mobile phlebotomists collected whole blood, serum and a nasopharyngeal or oropharyngeal swab from each participant. Prospective study participants could optionally give additional blood draws and questionnaires over an approximately two-month period. Prospective study blood samples were shipped either frozen or at room temperature before DNA extraction.

To note about this clone: No cognate antigen has been identified for it. Per-base quality was not reported, and no clone a single base away is much larger than it.

The immunoSEQ Assay, a bias-controlled multiplex PCR, was used to amplify TCRbeta CDR3 regions from genomic DNA. Per the authors' processing: The number of nucleated cells in each sample was estimated by amplification of reference gene primers within the assay. To quantify the absolute abundance of each unique TCRbeta CDR3 rearrangement, sequence reads were collapsed and filtered. For each sample, productive Simpson clonality was calculated as the square root of Simpson's diversity index over productive rearrangements. As stored in TCRdb, this immuneACCESS dataset retains in-frame rearrangements with V and J assigned. A fraction of the clones does not appear; measured against another copy, unresolved V genes explain less than half of the discrepancy, and the remainder lacks a known reason. V, J and clone size reflect that table, while D and trimming were determined from the DNA. The sample table contains 250,000 to 300,000 clones; only one count was recorded for around 83% of them. Together, the top ten hold just over 6.5% of the sample.

This sequence uses TRBV24-1 and TRBJ2-1; 8 bases in the junction line up with TRBD2. The sequence was collected from a woman aged 45-59 years who had been exposed to COVID-19. Sequences were obtained from PBMCs or T cells enriched from blood (not recorded which). The CDR3 in this case is CATSARGAVNEQFF. The DNA reads TGTGCCACCAGTGCGCGGGGGGCCGTTAATGAGCAGTTCTTC.